Listed below are T cell receptor beta chains from one sample, sequenced in a study of blood T cell repertoires in COVID-19. The repertoire was sequenced with immunoSEQ multiplex PCR; TCRdb's copy has only in-frame clones and lacks some. The data contain 120,000 to 150,000 clones, about 83% of them singletons. Sequencing input: peripheral blood. All receptors derive from a human donor in a cohort sampled during active COVID-19. CDR3s include the opening cysteine and the closing phenylalanine or tryptophan. The D gene is left open where the match is weak. Size is stated for part of the rows, as once, few or many counts, or as a class when the clone is expanded.

D gene	clone size	V gene	J gene	CDR3 DNA	CDR3 protein
.	few	TRBV19	TRBJ2-7	TGTGCCAGTAGTTTGGGCGGGGCTGGGGTCCCCTACGAGCAGTACTTC	CASSLGGAGVPYEQYF
TRBD2	many	TRBV3-1/TRBV3-2	TRBJ2-1	TGTGCCAGCAGCCAAGATGAGCGGGGGAGCTCCTACAATGAGCAGTTCTTC	CASSQDERGSSYNEQFF
.	.	TRBV29-1	TRBJ1-2	TGCAGCGTTGAAGAGGGCAGGGCCTATGGCTACACCTTC	CSVEEGRAYGYTF
.	.	TRBV5-5	TRBJ2-2	TGTGCCAGCAGCTTGAGGGCCCAGGGGACCGGGGAGCTGTTTTTT	CASSLRAQGTGELFF
.	.	TRBV5-1	TRBJ2-2	TGCGCCAGCAGCCGGCCGGGAGATGGCGGGGAGCTGTTTTTT	CASSRPGDGGELFF
.	few	TRBV29-1	TRBJ1-2	TGCAGCGTAGGAACAGGGTATGGCTACACCTTC	CSVGTGYGYTF
.	.	TRBV16	TRBJ1-2	TGTGCCAGCAGCCAAGGAGACAGACCAAACTATGGCTACACCTTC	CASSQGDRPNYGYTF
TRBD2	few	TRBV28	TRBJ2-1	TGTGCCAGCAGGGCTAGCGGGAGGGGAGTAAACAATGAGCAGTTCTTC	CASRASGRGVNNEQFF
.	.	TRBV3-1/TRBV3-2	TRBJ2-2	TGTGCCAGCAGCCAAGACCTCGGGGAGCTGTTTTTT	CASSQDLGELFF
TRBD2	.	TRBV28	TRBJ2-2	TGTGCCAGCAGACCTAGCGGGGTTAACACCGGGGAGCTGTTTTTT	CASRPSGVNTGELFF
.	.	TRBV9	TRBJ1-2	TGTGCCAGCAGCGCCCCTCCTGGCTACACCTTC	CASSAPPGYTF
TRBD1	.	TRBV4-3	TRBJ1-2	TGCGCCAGCAGCCAAGACCGGGACAGGGACTATGGCTACACCTTC	CASSQDRDRDYGYTF
.	.	TRBV7-6	TRBJ2-2	TGTGCCAGCAGCTTAGCTAGCGGTAACACCGGGGAGCTGTTTTTT	CASSLASGNTGELFF
.	.	TRBV29-1	TRBJ1-2	TGCAGCCTGGCCGATGATTCCCATGGCTACACCTTC	CSLADDSHGYTF
TRBD1	.	TRBV9	TRBJ1-2	TGTGCCAGCAGCGACCTCAGGGGGCAAAACTATGGCTACACCTTC	CASSDLRGQNYGYTF
.	.	TRBV12-3/TRBV12-4	TRBJ1-1	TGTGCCACCAAAACAAGTACTGAAGCTTTCTTT	CATKTSTEAFF
.	.	TRBV10-1	TRBJ2-7	TGCGCCAGCTTAGGACAGACATCCTACGAGCAGTACTTC	CASLGQTSYEQYF
TRBD1	.	TRBV19	TRBJ1-5	TGTGCCAGTAGTATAGGAGGGGGCGATCAGCCCCAGCATTTT	CASSIGGGDQPQHF
.	.	TRBV9	TRBJ1-1	TGTGCCAGCAGCACCAGGGGTTATACTGAAGCTTTCTTT	CASSTRGYTEAFF
.	.	TRBV6-1	TRBJ1-4	TGTGCCAGCAGTGAAGTTCCTACAGTGGAAAAACTGTTTTTT	CASSEVPTVEKLFF
TRBD1	.	TRBV28	TRBJ1-6	TGTGCCAGCAGTCCCACAGGGGCGTCTAGGAATTCACCCCTCCACTTT	CASSPTGASRNSPLHF
.	once	TRBV6-5	TRBJ1-3	TGTGCCAGCAGTTACTCGGGGGGTGGAAACACCATATATTTT	CASSYSGGGNTIYF
.	.	TRBV19	TRBJ2-5	TGTGCCTCCCTTCTGGGGCACCAAGAGACCCAGTACTTC	CASLLGHQETQYF
.	.	TRBV6-6	TRBJ1-5	TGTGCCAGCGCTAACTGGGGGGGATATGTCAATCAGCCCCAGCATTTT	CASANWGGYVNQPQHF
.	once	TRBV7-9	TRBJ2-7	TGTGCCAGCAGCCGCGCCGCCTACGAGCAGTACTTC	CASSRAAYEQYF
TRBD1	.	TRBV6-5	TRBJ1-5	TGTGCCAGCACACCCCCGGACAGGGGAGGTCAGCCCCAGCATTTT	CASTPPDRGGQPQHF
.	.	TRBV18	TRBJ2-7	TGTGCCAGCTCTACGTTCGAGACAAGGTCCTACGAGCAGTACTTC	CASSTFETRSYEQYF
.	.	TRBV6-6	TRBJ2-1	TGTGCCAGCAGTTACGGGGCGGTCAATGAGCAGTTCTTC	CASSYGAVNEQFF
.	.	TRBV5-1	TRBJ2-1	TGCGCCAGCAGCTTGCTAGGTTCCTACAATGAGCAGTTCTTC	CASSLLGSYNEQFF
.	few	TRBV11-2	TRBJ2-3	TGTGCCAGCAGCGCCCGCCGGGTAAAGTCGACAGATACGCAGTATTTT	CASSARRVKSTDTQYF
TRBD2	.	TRBV7-9	TRBJ2-5	TGTGCCAGCAGCGTAGCGGGAGGGGAGACCCAGTACTTC	CASSVAGGETQYF
.	.	TRBV9	TRBJ2-1	TGTGCCAGCAGCCTCCGACAGGGAGGTGCCTACAATGAGCAGTTCTTC	CASSLRQGGAYNEQFF
TRBD1	.	TRBV7-8	TRBJ1-5	TGTGCCAGCAGCTTAGGGGACAGGGCCGGCAATCAGCCCCAGCATTTT	CASSLGDRAGNQPQHF